The 9 T cell receptor beta chains below were found in one sample sequenced in a study of control samples from healthy donors and cancer patients (dated by TCRdb to 2020 to 2022). To prepare the library, the immunoSEQ multiplex PCR assay was applied. Imported from immuneACCESS, the table was reduced by TCRdb to in-frame sequences with V and J called. These copies leave out some clones; in studies compared against another copy, an unresolved V gene accounts for under half, and the cause of the remainder is not known. The sample profile shows 65,000 to 90,000 clones; more than 75% of them were found once. About a fifth of the sample goes to the ten largest clones. The sample comprised blood. These receptors all stem from a middle-aged man in good health.

This chain joins TRBV9 and TRBJ1-1; 7 nucleotides agree with TRBD1. The length of the CDR3 is 16 residues. V trimming: 0 bases; J trimming: 1 base; junction bases outside the gene matches: 6. The germline CDR1 and CDR2 sequences are SGDLS and YYNGEE. CDR3 residues: CASSVGQGGRNTEAFF. The CDR3 region has the DNA TGTGCCAGCAGCGTAGGACAGGGTGGTCGGAACACTGAAGCTTTCTTT.

The chain has TRBV25-1 and TRBJ1-1; D is possibly TRBD1 (5 bases). There are 13 residues in the CDR3. Germline V gene lookup returns CDR1 MGHDK and CDR2 SYGVNS. V lost 7 bases, J lost 5 bases, and 14 bases lay in between. CDR3 protein: CASTPPGGTEAFF. The CDR3 DNA sequence: TGTGCCAGCACCCCCCCCGGGGGAACTGAAGCTTTCTTT. The complete variable domain, with remaining parts taken from reference TRBV25-1 and TRBJ1-1, reads EADIYQTPRYLVIGTGKKITLECSQTMGHDKMYWYQQDPGMELHLIHYSYGVNSTEKGDLSSESTVSRIRTEHFPLTLESARPSHTSQYLCASTPPGGTEAFFGQGTRLTVV.

The gene calls are TRBV28 and TRBJ2-7; TRBD1 aligns across 9 bases. The germline V gene encodes CDR1 MDHEN and CDR2 SYDVKM. The length of the CDR3 is 16 residues. V lost 5 bases, J lost 6 bases, and 14 bases stayed unmatched. The CDR3 sequence: CASSPSLGQGTSEQYV. CDR3 nucleotides: TGTGCCAGCAGTCCCTCACTGGGACAGGGTACTAGCGAGCAGTACGTC.

This chain uses TRBV7-2 with TRBJ2-6; TRBD1 is a possible D gene (5 bases). The CDR3 covers 16 residues. Germline lookup yields CDR1 SGHTA and CDR2 FQGNSA. The germline V and J ends were trimmed by 2 bases and 1 base, with 9 bases remaining between them. The DNA for the CDR3 is TGTGCCAGCAGCTTAACTGCAGGGTCTGGGGCCAACGTCCTGACTTTC. Its protein is CASSLTAGSGANVLTF.

This chain uses TRBV4-2 with TRBJ2-7; 8 nucleotides align to TRBD1. This CDR3 contains 14 residues. V lost 4 bases to trimming and J lost 5 bases; unmatched junction nucleotides: 7. From germline, CDR1 is LGHNA and CDR2 YNFKEQ. This CDR3 reads CASSPTDRANEQYF. CDR3 DNA: TGTGCCAGCAGCCCTACGGACAGGGCTAACGAGCAGTACTTC.

This clone was observed a single time. This chain joins TRBV5-8 and TRBJ2-2, with D maybe TRBD1 (5 bases). Germline V gene data show CDR1 as SGHTS and CDR2 as YDEGEE. The CDR3 runs 15 residues. Deletions cut 1 base from V and 2 bases from J, with 9 bases between. This CDR3 is CASSLLQDNTGELFF. The DNA for the CDR3 is TGTGCCAGCAGCTTGTTACAGGACAACACCGGGGAGCTGTTTTTT.

The J gene is TRBJ1-2, the V gene TRBV5-6; the match to TRBD1 covers 10 bases. The V and J ends lost 4 bases and 6 bases, in that order; junction bases with no gene match: 9. This CDR3 is 15 amino acids long. In germline, CDR1 is SGHDT, CDR2 YYEEEE. The CDR3 DNA reads TGTGCCAGCAGCGGCAGACAGGGGGCAGAGCATGGCTACACCTTC. Translating it yields CASSGRQGAEHGYTF.

This chain connects TRBV13 to TRBJ1-6; tentative D call: TRBD1 (5 bases). Trimming took off 3 bases at V and 8 bases at J, with 11 bases between the two ends. Germline lookup yields CDR1 PRHDT and CDR2 FYEKMQ (reference sequence). This CDR3 comprises 14 residues. The CDR3 nucleotides read TGTGCCAGCAGCTTTCCGGGCAGGGATTCACCCCTCCACTTT. It translates to CASSFPGRDSPLHF. The full variable domain, in which reference TRBV13 and TRBJ1-6 provide the parts outside the CDR3, is AAGVIQSPRHLIKEKRETATLKCYPIPRHDTVYWYQQGPGQDPQFLISFYEKMQSDKGSIPDRFSAQQFSDYHSELNMSSLELGDSALYFCASSFPGRDSPLHFGNGTRLTVT.

The chain couples TRBV11-2 to TRBJ2-2; D is ambiguous. V lost 7 bases and J lost 0, with 9 bases in between. The CDR3 is made up of 14 amino acids. CDR1 and CDR2 from the germline V gene are SGHAT and FQNNGV. The CDR3 here is CASTLRANTGELFF. CDR3 coding DNA: TGTGCCAGCACCCTGAGAGCGAACACCGGGGAGCTGTTTTTT.